This T cell receptor (beta chain) was identified in a study of blood T cell repertoires in COVID-19. Looking at the study overall: Acute-phase and convalescent COVID-19 samples originated in the United States, Italy and Spain. T cells, B-cell-depleted T cells, or PBMCs provided the cDNA or gDNA that served as material.

In the authors' methods: Amplification of reference gene primers was used by the study to estimate nucleated cell counts. Produced via immunoSEQ multiplex PCR; TCRdb's table is partial and in-frame only. The V and J calls and clone size are taken from that table; D and trimming were inferred from the DNA. Of about 100,000 clones listed, around four fifths are singletons. Sequencing was carried out using peripheral blood. This clonotype was obtained from a human donor in a cohort sampled during active COVID-19.

CDR3 protein: CASSQEDMNTEAFF. CDR3 nucleotide sequence: TGTGCCAGCAGCCAAGAGGACATGAACACTGAAGCTTTCTTT. The chain has TRBV3-1 (or the pseudogene TRBV3-2) and TRBJ1-1; perhaps TRBD1 as D (5 bases). The CDR3 covers 14 residues. Trimming cost V 0 bases and J 0 bases, with 5 bases left between them. The germline V gene has CDR1 LGHDT and CDR2 YNNKEL (reference sequence).